This T cell receptor beta chain was sequenced in a study of PD-1 blockade in classical Hodgkin lymphoma. Libraries were prepared by immunoSEQ multiplex PCR; TCRdb keeps only in-frame clonotypes and omits some of them. The sample has around 23,000 clones, around 80% seen once. V gave up 4 bases and J gave up 1 base, with 14 bases separating them. This CDR3 region has 15 residues. Per the germline V gene, CDR1 is SGHNT and CDR2 is YYREEE (reference sequence). Each patient relapsed following autologous stem cell transplantation, and prior brentuximab vedotin exposure differed. This material consisted of peripheral blood mononuclear cells (PBMCs), taken before the second cycle of nivolumab. The TCR comes from a human donor with classical Hodgkin lymphoma. The chain combines TRBV5-4 with TRBJ2-5; D may match TRBD1 or TRBD2 (6 bases each). CDR3 sequence reads: CASSPGGGSQETQYF. The CDR3 nucleotides read TGTGCCAGCAGCCCCGGAGGGGGGAGCCAAGAGACCCAGTACTTC.